This paragraph reports one T cell receptor (beta chain). This record comes from a study of T cell changes during pregnancy in multiple sclerosis. This CDR3 is 14 amino acids long. J lost 4 bases, V lost 5 bases, and 4 bases had no gene match. Germline lookup yields CDR1 MNHEY and CDR2 SVGAGI. Method: immunoSEQ multiplex PCR; TCRdb's copy keeps in-frame clones and lacks some. The table has 25,000 to 35,000 clones, roughly 90% seen once. This clonotype was sampled from a female donor in good health, enrolled as a control in a pregnancy study. This chain joins TRBV6-5 and TRBJ2-7; 11 bases agree with TRBD1. The sequenced sample was CD4+ T cells from peripheral blood mononuclear cells, obtained in the second trimester of pregnancy. Here the CDR3 reads CASSTGTGGYEQYF. In DNA, the CDR3 is TGTGCCAGCAGTACCGGGACAGGGGGTTACGAGCAGTACTTC.